This T cell receptor (beta chain) appears in the sequencing data of a study of long-term antiretroviral therapy in people with HIV. The study, taken as a whole, reports: Diversity measured after ART increased yet remained under transplant donor controls.

This CDR3 comprises 20 residues. Germline-derived CDR1 and CDR2 are ENHRY and SYGVKD. The V and J ends lost 0 bases and 2 bases, in that order; junction bases with no gene match: 13. Investigators performed immunoSEQ version v3.0 at survey level. The repertoire was sequenced with immunoSEQ multiplex PCR; TCRdb's copy has only in-frame clones and lacks some. The repertoire includes 15,000 to 20,000 clones, around 80% of them detected once, and 8% to 9% sits in the top ten. Only one count was recorded for this clone. What it recognizes is unknown. The material was unsorted PBMCs, obtained 0.1 years after starting antiretroviral therapy. The chain joins TRBV10-3 to TRBJ2-2; 9 bases are shared with TRBD2. The sequence derives from a man younger than 35 with HIV. The DNA for the CDR3 is TGTGCCATCAGTGAGTCGAAGCAGCGGGGGGCCTCCGCCAACACCGGGGAGCTGTTTTTT. Protein: CAISESKQRGASANTGELFF.